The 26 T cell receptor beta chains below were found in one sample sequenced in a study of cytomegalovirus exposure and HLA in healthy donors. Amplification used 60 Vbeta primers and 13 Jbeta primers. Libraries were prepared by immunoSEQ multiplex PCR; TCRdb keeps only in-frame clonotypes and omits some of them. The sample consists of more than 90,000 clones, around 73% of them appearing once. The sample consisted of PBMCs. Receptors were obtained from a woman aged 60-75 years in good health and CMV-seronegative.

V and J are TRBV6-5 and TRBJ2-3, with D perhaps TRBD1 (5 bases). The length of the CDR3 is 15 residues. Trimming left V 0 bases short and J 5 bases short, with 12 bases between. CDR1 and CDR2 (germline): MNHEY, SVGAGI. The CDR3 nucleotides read TGTGCCAGCAGTTACTCGGGTGGGGCAGTAGATACGCAGTATTTT. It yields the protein CASSYSGGAVDTQYF.

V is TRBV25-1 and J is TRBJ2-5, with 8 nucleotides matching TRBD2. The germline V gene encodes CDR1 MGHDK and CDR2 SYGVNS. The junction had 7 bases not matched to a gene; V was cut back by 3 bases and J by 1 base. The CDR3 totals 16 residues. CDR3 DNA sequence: TGTGCCAGCAGTGATCCGGGGGCGGGGGGCCAAGAGACCCAGTACTTC. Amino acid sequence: CASSDPGAGGQETQYF.

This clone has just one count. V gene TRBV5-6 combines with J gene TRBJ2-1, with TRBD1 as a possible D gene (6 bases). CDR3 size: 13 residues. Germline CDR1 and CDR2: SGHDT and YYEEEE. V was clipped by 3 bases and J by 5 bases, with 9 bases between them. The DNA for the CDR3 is TGTGCCAGCAGCTGGACAGACCACAATGAGCAGTTCTTC. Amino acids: CASSWTDHNEQFF.

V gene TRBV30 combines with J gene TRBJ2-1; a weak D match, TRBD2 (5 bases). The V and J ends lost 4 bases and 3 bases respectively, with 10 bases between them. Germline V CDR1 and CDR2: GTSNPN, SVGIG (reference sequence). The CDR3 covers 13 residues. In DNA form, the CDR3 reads TGTGCCTGGACAGCGGACCACTACAATGAGCAGTTCTTC. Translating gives CAWTADHYNEQFF. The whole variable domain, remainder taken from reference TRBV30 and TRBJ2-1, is SQTIHQWPATLVQPVGSPLSLECTVEGTSNPNLYWYRQAAGRGLQLLFYSVGIGQISSEVPQNLSASRPQDRQFILSSKKLLLSDSGFYLCAWTADHYNEQFFGPGTRLTVL.

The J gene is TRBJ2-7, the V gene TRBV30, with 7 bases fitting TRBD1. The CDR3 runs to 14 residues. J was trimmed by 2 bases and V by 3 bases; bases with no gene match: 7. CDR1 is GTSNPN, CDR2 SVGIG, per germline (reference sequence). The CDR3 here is CAWRPGQRAYEQYF. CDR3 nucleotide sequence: TGTGCCTGGAGGCCGGGACAGCGAGCCTACGAGCAGTACTTC.

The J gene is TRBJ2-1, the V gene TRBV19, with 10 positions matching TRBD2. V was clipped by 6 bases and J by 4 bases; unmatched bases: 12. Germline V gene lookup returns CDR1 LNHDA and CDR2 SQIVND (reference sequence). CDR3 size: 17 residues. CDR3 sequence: CASSSYLSGGFYNEQFF. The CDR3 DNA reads TGTGCCAGTAGCTCTTACCTTAGCGGGGGGTTTTACAATGAGCAGTTCTTC.

CDR3 protein: CAWGSSRGISGYTF. The CDR3 region has the DNA TGTGCCTGGGGCTCTTCCAGGGGGATTTCTGGCTACACCTTC. The V call is TRBV30, the J call TRBJ1-2; TRBD1 matches at 7 bases. The V segment lost 5 bases and the J segment 7 bases; nucleotides outside the gene matches: 13. Germline V gene sequence: CDR1 GTSNPN, CDR2 SVGIG (reference sequence). The CDR3 is 14 amino acids.

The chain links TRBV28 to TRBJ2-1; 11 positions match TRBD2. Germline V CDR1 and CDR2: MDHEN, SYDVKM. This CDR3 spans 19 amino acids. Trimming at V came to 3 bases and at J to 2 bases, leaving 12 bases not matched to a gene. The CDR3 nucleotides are TGTGCCAGCAGTTTCGTTCCCCGACATAGCGGGAGGGCCTACAATGAGCAGTTCTTC. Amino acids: CASSFVPRHSGRAYNEQFF. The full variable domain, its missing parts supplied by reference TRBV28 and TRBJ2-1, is DVKVTQSSRYLVKRTGEKVFLECVQDMDHENMFWYRQDPGLGLRLIYFSYDVKMKEKGDIPEGYSVSREKKERFSLILESASTNQTSMYLCASSFVPRHSGRAYNEQFFGPGTRLTVL.

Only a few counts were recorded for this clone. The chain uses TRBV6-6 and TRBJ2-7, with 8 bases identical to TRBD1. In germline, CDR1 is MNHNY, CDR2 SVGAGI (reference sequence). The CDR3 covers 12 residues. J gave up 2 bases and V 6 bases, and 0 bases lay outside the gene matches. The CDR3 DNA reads TGTGCCAGCAGCAGGGGGCCCTACGAGCAGTACTTC. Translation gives CASSRGPYEQYF.

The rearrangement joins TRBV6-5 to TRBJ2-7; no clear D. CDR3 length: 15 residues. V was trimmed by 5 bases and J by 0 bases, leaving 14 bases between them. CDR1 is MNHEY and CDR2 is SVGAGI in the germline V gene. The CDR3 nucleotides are TGTGCCAGCAGTCCTGTTCAGGCAACCTCCTACGAGCAGTACTTC. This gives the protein CASSPVQATSYEQYF.

CDR3 protein: CASSLEAGLPAYEQYF. The CDR3 coding sequence is TGTGCCAGCAGCTTAGAGGCCGGGTTACCAGCCTACGAGCAGTACTTC. The V gene is TRBV7-2, the J gene TRBJ2-7; the D is unclear. Germline values: CDR1 SGHTA, CDR2 FQGNSA. This CDR3 has 16 amino acids. Trimming left V 1 base short and J 2 bases short, with 15 bases between.

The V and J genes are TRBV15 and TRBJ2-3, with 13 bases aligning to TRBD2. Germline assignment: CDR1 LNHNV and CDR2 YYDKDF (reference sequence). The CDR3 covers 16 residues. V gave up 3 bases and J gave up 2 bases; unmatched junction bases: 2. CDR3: CATSRGTSGDTDTQYF. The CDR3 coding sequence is TGTGCCACCAGCAGGGGGACTAGCGGGGACACAGATACGCAGTATTTT.

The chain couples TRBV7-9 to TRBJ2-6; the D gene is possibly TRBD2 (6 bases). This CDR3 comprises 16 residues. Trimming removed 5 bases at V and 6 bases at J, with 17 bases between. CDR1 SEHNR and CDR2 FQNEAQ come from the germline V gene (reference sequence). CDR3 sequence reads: CASSAGSWGEANVLTF. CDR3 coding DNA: TGTGCCAGCAGCGCGGGCTCTTGGGGGGAGGCCAACGTCCTGACTTTC.

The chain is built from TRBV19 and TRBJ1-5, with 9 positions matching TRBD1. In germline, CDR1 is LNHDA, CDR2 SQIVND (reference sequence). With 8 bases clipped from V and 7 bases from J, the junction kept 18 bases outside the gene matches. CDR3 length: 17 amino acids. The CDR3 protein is CASQYVLQGARGQPQHF. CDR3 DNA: TGTGCCAGTCAATACGTCCTACAGGGGGCGCGGGGACAGCCCCAGCATTTT.

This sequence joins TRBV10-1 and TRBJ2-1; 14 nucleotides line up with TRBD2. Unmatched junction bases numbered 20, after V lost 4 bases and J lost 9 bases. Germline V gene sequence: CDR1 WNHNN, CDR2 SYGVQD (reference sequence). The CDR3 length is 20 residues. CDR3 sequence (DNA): TGCGCCAGCAGTGTCCCACTTTTCCGACTAGCGGGAGGGCCTGTGGGTGAGCAGTTCTTC. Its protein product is CASSVPLFRLAGGPVGEQFF.

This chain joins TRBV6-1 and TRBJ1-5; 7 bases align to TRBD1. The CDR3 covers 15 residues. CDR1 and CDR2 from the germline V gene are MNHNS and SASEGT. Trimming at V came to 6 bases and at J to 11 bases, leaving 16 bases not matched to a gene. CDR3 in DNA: TGTGCCAGCAGAACCTCGGGACAGCGGGGGGGGACCCAGCATTTT. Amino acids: CASRTSGQRGGTQHF.

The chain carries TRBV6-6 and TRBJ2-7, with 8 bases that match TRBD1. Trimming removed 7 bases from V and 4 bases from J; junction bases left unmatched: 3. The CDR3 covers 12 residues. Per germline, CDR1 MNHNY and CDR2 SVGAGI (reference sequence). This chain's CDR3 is CASTRTGYEQYF. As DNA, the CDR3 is TGTGCCAGCACCAGGACAGGGTACGAGCAGTACTTC.

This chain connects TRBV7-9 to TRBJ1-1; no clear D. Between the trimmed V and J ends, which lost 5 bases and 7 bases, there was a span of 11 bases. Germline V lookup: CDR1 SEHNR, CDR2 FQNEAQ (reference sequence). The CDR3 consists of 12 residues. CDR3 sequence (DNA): TGTGCCAGCAGCCCGAACAGTGATGAAGCTTTCTTT. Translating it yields CASSPNSDEAFF.

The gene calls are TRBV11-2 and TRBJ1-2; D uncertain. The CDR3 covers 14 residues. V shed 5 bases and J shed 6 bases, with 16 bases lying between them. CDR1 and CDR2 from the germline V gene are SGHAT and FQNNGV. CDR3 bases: TGTGCCAGCAGCCCGGGAGCAGTATCCGATGGCTACACCTTC. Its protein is CASSPGAVSDGYTF.

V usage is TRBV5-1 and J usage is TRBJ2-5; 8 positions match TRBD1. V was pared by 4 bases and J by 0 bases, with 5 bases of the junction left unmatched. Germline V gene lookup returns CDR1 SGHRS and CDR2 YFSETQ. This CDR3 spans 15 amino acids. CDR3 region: CASSITGGDQETQYF. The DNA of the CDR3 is TGCGCCAGCAGCATTACAGGGGGTGACCAAGAGACCCAGTACTTC.

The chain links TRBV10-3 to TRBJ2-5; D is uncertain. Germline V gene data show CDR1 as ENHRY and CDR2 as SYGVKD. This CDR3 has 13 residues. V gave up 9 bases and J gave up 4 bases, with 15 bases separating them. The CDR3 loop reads CAISYGLAETQYF. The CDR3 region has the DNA TGTGCCATTTCGTATGGTCTGGCAGAGACCCAGTACTTC.

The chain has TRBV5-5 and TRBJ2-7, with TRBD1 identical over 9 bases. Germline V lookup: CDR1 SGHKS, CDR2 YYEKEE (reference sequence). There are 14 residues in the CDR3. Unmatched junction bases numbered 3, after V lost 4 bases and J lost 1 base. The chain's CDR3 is CASSGTGPSYEQYF. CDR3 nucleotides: TGTGCCAGCAGCGGGACAGGGCCTTCCTACGAGCAGTACTTC.

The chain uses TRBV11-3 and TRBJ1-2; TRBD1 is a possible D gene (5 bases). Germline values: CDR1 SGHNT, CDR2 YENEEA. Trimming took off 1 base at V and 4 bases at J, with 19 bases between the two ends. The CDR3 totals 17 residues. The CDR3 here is CASSLGYPRTNFYGYTF. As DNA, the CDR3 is TGTGCCAGCAGCTTAGGGTACCCGAGGACAAACTTCTATGGCTACACCTTC.

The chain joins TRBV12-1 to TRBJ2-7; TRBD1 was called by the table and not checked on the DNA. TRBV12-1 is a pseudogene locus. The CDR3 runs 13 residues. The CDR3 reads CASSFRGPLEQYF. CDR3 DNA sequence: TGTGCCAGCAGCTTTAGGGGGCCGCTCGAGCAGTACTTC.

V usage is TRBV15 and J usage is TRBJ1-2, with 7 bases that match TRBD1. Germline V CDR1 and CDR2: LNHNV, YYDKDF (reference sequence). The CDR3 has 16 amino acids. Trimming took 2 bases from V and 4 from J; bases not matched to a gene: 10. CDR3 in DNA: TGTGCCACCAGCAGACGGACAGGAGGGGCCTCCTATGGCTACACCTTC. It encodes CATSRRTGGASYGYTF.

The CDR3 nucleotides are TGTGCCAGCAGCGGACAGGGGCCCCATCAGCCCCAGCATTTT. Its translation: CASSGQGPHQPQHF. J is TRBJ1-5 and V is TRBV7-9, with TRBD1 matching over 9 bases. There are 14 residues in the CDR3. Germline trimming cut 5 bases from V and 5 bases from J; bases unmatched to any gene: 4. Germline V gives CDR1 SEHNR, CDR2 FQNEAQ (reference sequence).